This TCR beta chain emerged from a study of blood T cell repertoires in COVID-19. Study-level background: Samples came from the United States, Italy and Spain, spanning acute and convalescent COVID-19. T cells, B-cell-depleted T cells, or PBMCs provided the cDNA or gDNA that served as material.

Per the original data handling: Estimation of nucleated cell counts was performed using reference gene primer amplification. Data came from immunoSEQ multiplex PCR; TCRdb stores just in-frame clones and leaves some out. V, J and clone size are those of that table, while D and trimming were read from the DNA. Of 60,000 to 75,000 clones listed, around 80% were seen once; the top ten hold more than 9%. V lost 1 base and J lost 5, with 8 bases in between. The CDR3 has 14 residues. Germline V CDR1 and CDR2: SEHNR, FQNEAQ (reference sequence). Material for sequencing was peripheral blood. The chain joins TRBV7-9 to TRBJ2-2; D remains unclear. The origin of this receptor is a human donor in a cohort sampled during active COVID-19. CDR3 nucleotide sequence: TGTGCCAGCAGCTTAGAGCTGGTAACCGGGGAGCTGTTTTTT. Translating gives CASSLELVTGELFF.